This TCR beta chain was identified during a study of blood T cell repertoires in COVID-19. About the study: COVID-19 samples, acute and convalescent, were from the United States, Italy and Spain. Sources were T cells, B-cell-depleted T cells, or PBMCs; the material itself was cDNA or gDNA.

The V end was cut by 3 bases, the J end by 6 bases, with 15 bases between. Looked up from germline, CDR1 is LNHDA and CDR2 is SQIVND (reference sequence). This CDR3 has 15 amino acids. The Seattle patients, enrolled during active infection, were followed longitudinally. As handled by the study authors: Estimation of nucleated cell counts was performed using reference gene primer amplification. Profiling relied on immunoSEQ multiplex PCR, and the TCRdb table lists in-frame clones only, not all of them. V and J calls and clone size are those listed in that table; D and trimming were worked out from the DNA. The table has around 260,000 clones, 80% to 90% seen once; the top ten hold 10% to 13%.

The TCR originated in a woman in her 70s with COVID-19, enrolled during active disease. The sequencing sample was made of peripheral blood. This chain uses TRBV19 with TRBJ1-5; a possible D gene is TRBD1 (5 bases). Written as DNA, the CDR3 is TGTGCCAGTAGTATTACTCAAGGGGTGCGTCAGCCCCAGCATTTT. It encodes CASSITQGVRQPQHF.